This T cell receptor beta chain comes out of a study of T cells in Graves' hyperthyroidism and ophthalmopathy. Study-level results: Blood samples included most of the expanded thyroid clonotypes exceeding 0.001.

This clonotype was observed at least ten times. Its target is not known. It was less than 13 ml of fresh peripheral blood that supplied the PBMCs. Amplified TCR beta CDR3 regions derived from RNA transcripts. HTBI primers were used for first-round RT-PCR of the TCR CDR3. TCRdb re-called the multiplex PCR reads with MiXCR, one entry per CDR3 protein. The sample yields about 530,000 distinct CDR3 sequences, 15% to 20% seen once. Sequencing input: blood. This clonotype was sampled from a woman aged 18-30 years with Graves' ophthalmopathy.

CDR3 DNA sequence: TGTGCCAGCAGTGAAGTGTTAGACTACCCCTACGAGCAGTACTTC. The encoded protein is CASSEVLDYPYEQYF. The rearrangement uses TRBV2 and TRBJ2-7; D may be TRBD2 (5 bases). The CDR3 is 15 residues long. Germline values: CDR1 SNHLY, CDR2 FYNNEI. Trimming cost V 1 base and J 2 bases, with 12 bases left between them.